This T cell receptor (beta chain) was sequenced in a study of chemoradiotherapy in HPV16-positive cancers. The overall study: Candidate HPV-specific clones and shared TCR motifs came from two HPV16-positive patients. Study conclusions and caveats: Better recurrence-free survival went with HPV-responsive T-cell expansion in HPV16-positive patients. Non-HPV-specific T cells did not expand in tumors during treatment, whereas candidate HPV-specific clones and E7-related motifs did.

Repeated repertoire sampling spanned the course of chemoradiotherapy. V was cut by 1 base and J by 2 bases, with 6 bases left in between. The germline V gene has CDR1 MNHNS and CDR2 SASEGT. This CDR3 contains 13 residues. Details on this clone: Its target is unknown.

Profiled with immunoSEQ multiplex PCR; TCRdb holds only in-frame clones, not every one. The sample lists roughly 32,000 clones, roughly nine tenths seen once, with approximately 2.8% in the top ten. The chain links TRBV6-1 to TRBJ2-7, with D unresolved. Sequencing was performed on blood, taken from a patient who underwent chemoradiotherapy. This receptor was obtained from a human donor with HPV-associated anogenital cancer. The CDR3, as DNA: TGTGCCAGCAGTGAAGGCCGAGCCTACGAGCAGTACTTC. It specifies CASSEGRAYEQYF.